This TCR beta chain was profiled in a study of cytomegalovirus exposure and HLA in healthy donors. This clone turned up a few times. Researchers ran the PCR with 60 Vbeta and 13 Jbeta primers. As originally analysed: Approximately 11 million shared chains were among the roughly 80 million unique TCR beta chains that a later analysis counted. Produced via immunoSEQ multiplex PCR; TCRdb's table is partial and in-frame only. That table gives V, J and clone size, and the DNA gave D and trimming. The data contain about 200,000 clones, 79% of them singletons. All donors participated as healthy donors of bone marrow. The sequence was obtained from a girl under 18 in good health and CMV-seropositive. Sequences were obtained from PBMCs.

CDR3 in DNA: TGCGCCAGCAGCCAAGAAAAGAGAGTCTATGGCTACACCTTC. The encoded protein is CASSQEKRVYGYTF. The chain has TRBV4-3 and TRBJ1-2; D ambiguous. The germline gives CDR1 LGHNA, CDR2 YSLEER. The CDR3 is 14 amino acids. V gave up 0 bases and J gave up 4 bases, with 9 bases separating them.